A selection of T cell receptor beta chains follows, all from one sample in a study of shared clonotypes between healthy human individuals. The table came from immunoSEQ multiplex PCR; TCRdb's copy has only in-frame clones and leaves some out. The table lists fewer than 650,000 clones, about 82% of them singletons, with 10% to 15% in the top ten. Sequenced sample: PBMCs. Every receptor here comes from a middle-aged woman in good health. Some clones in this sample may be carry-over from other donors' samples. Each CDR3 is given with its conserved first and last residue. A D gene is named only where the DNA matches it firmly. Clone size is given for some rows only: seen once, a few or many times, or a class if the clone is expanded.

abundance	j_gene	v_gene	d_gene	CDR3nt	CDR3aa
NA	TRBJ2-3	TRBV6-5	TRBD2	TGTGCCTCCAAGCGGGATGGGGGCACAGATACGCAGTATTTT	CASKRDGGTDTQYF
once	TRBJ2-1	TRBV9	NA	TGTGCCAGCAGCGTAGGGGGAAACGCCTACAATGAGCAGTTCTTC	CASSVGGNAYNEQFF
NA	TRBJ2-3	TRBV4-2	TRBD2	TGTGCCAGCAGCCAAGAGGGACTAGCGATCCGGGATACGCAGTATTTT	CASSQEGLAIRDTQYF
NA	TRBJ1-6	TRBV5-1	NA	TGCGCCAGCAGCTTGGAGGGGCGGACAGCTTATAATTCACCCCTCCACTTT	CASSLEGRTAYNSPLHF
NA	TRBJ2-7	TRBV2	NA	TGTGCCAGCAGTCCCTTTGGCGGGCCCTCCCGCGAGCAGTACTTC	CASSPFGGPSREQYF
NA	TRBJ1-1	TRBV11-2	NA	TGTGCCAGCAGCTTCCCAAAAGGGGCTATGAACACTGAAGCTTTCTTT	CASSFPKGAMNTEAFF
NA	TRBJ2-7	TRBV11-2	TRBD1	TGTGCCAGCAGCTCTCCGGGACAGGGTTACGAGCAGTACTTC	CASSSPGQGYEQYF
NA	TRBJ2-7	TRBV5-1	NA	TGCGCCAGCAGCTCGGGATCCACGAGCTCCTACGAGCAGTACTTC	CASSSGSTSSYEQYF
NA	TRBJ2-3	TRBV6-4	NA	TGTGCCAGCAGCCCCGACCAAAACTCGAATACGCAGTATTTT	CASSPDQNSNTQYF
NA	TRBJ2-1	TRBV7-9	TRBD2	TGTGCCAGCTTAGCGGGCACCTACAATGAGCAGTTCTTC	CASLAGTYNEQFF
NA	TRBJ2-1	TRBV29-1	TRBD2	TGCAGCGTTGAATTCGGGCTAGCGGGAGATACTATGTATGAGCAGTTCTTC	CSVEFGLAGDTMYEQFF
NA	TRBJ2-2	TRBV7-2	TRBD2	TGTGCCAGCAGCCGCCGGAGAGCGGGAGGTCGGACCGGGGAGCTGTTTTTT	CASSRRRAGGRTGELFF
NA	TRBJ2-7	TRBV18	TRBD2	TGTGCCAGCTCACCAGTGAGCGGGAGAAAATACGAGCAGTACTTC	CASSPVSGRKYEQYF
NA	TRBJ2-7	TRBV13	TRBD2	TGTGCCAGCAGCTTAGGGGCCCTAGCGGGAGTTAACGAGCAGTACTTC	CASSLGALAGVNEQYF
NA	TRBJ1-2	TRBV30	TRBD1	TGTGCCTGTCCGGGACAGGCCCGACAAAACTATGGCTACACCTTC	CACPGQARQNYGYTF
NA	TRBJ1-3	TRBV6-1	TRBD1	TGTGCCAGCAGTTGGGACAGGGCTTCTGGAAACACCATATATTTT	CASSWDRASGNTIYF
NA	TRBJ2-2	TRBV7-2	TRBD2	TGTGCCAGCAGCTTATATGCGGGAGCGGACACCGGGGAGCTGTTTTTT	CASSLYAGADTGELFF
NA	TRBJ1-4	TRBV4-3	NA	TGCGCCAGCAGCCAAGGCAGGGAGATTGAAAAACTGTTTTTT	CASSQGREIEKLFF
NA	TRBJ2-1	TRBV9	TRBD2	TGTGCCAGCACTACTAGCGGGCAATACAATGAGCAGTTCTTC	CASTTSGQYNEQFF
NA	TRBJ2-3	TRBV5-4	NA	TGTGCCAGCAGCCCTAACAGAAGGCTCACAGATACGCAGTATTTT	CASSPNRRLTDTQYF
NA	TRBJ1-2	TRBV5-4	TRBD1	TGTGCCAGCAGCCTTACCGGACAGGGAATTTATGGCTACACCTTC	CASSLTGQGIYGYTF
many	TRBJ2-3	TRBV11-3	NA	TGTGCCAGCAGCTTGGGGCAGGGCCCAGATACGCAGTATTTT	CASSLGQGPDTQYF
NA	TRBJ2-3	TRBV21-1	NA	TGTGCCAGCAGCAAAGTCGGCGGACAGATATGCACAGATACGCAGTATTTT	CASSKVGGQICTDTQYF
NA	TRBJ2-7	TRBV28	TRBD2	TGTGCCAGCAGTTCGGGGACTAGCGGGCGGCCCTACGAGCAGTACTTC	CASSSGTSGRPYEQYF
NA	TRBJ2-7	TRBV11-2	TRBD2	TGTGCCAGCAGCTTGAGGACTAGCGGGAAAGTCTCCTACGAGCAGTACTTC	CASSLRTSGKVSYEQYF
NA	TRBJ2-7	TRBV27	NA	TGTGCCAGCAGTCTGGGACATTTCTACGAGCAGTACTTC	CASSLGHFYEQYF
NA	TRBJ2-2	TRBV11-2	NA	TGTGCCAGCAGCTCGCGCCCAGGGAGCCCCGGGGAGCTGTTTTTT	CASSSRPGSPGELFF
NA	TRBJ2-1	TRBV13	TRBD1	TGTGCCAGCAGCCACGGACAGGGTGAGCAGTTCTTC	CASSHGQGEQFF
once	TRBJ2-3	TRBV5-6	TRBD2	TGTGCCAGCAGCATGGTAGCGGGAGGGGCAGATACGCAGTATTTT	CASSMVAGGADTQYF
NA	TRBJ1-3	TRBV5-1	NA	TGCGCCAGCAGCTTACGACGGAACTCTGGAAACACCATATATTTT	CASSLRRNSGNTIYF
once	TRBJ2-3	TRBV7-9	TRBD2	TGTGCCAGCAGCTTAGTTGTGCTAGCGGATCCCGAGATTGCAGATACGCAGTATTTT	CASSLVVLADPEIADTQYF
NA	TRBJ2-1	TRBV7-8	NA	TGTGCCAGCAGCTTAGCGGCAGCGAATGAGCAGTTCTTC	CASSLAAANEQFF
NA	TRBJ2-3	TRBV10-3	NA	TGTGCCATCAGTGAAGTGGTGGGTACGCAGTATTTT	CAISEVVGTQYF